This T cell receptor (beta chain) was found in a study of T cell responses to AZD1222 COVID-19 vaccine. The method was immunoSEQ multiplex PCR; TCRdb's version includes in-frame clones alone and lacks a portion of them. Altogether approximately 100,000 clones are present, about 91% being singletons, with the ten largest covering roughly a sixth. This clone has a handful of counts. Germline loops: CDR1 SNHLY, CDR2 FYNNEI. The V end lost 8 bases, the J end lost 0 bases, and 11 bases lay between the germline ends. This CDR3 is 13 amino acids long. The receptor comes from an adult in good health. The sample was peripheral blood, taken on day 0 of AZD1222 vaccination. The rearrangement joins TRBV2 to TRBJ2-7; the D gene is possibly TRBD1 (6 bases). The CDR3, as DNA: TGTGCCAGCGGACAGCCGCTCTCCTACGAGCAGTACTTC. Amino acids: CASGQPLSYEQYF.